Presented here are 9 T cell receptor beta chains from one specimen sequenced in a study of T-cell memory formation after mild COVID-19. TCRdb reprocessed the 5' RACE reads with MiXCR, giving one entry per CDR3 protein. This table holds around 320,000 distinct CDR3 sequences, around 19% found once. Sequencing input: PBMCs or a T cell subset sorted from them (not recorded which). The receptors were gathered from a man aged 18-30 years who had mild COVID-19 (a few samples of this study predate the infection). Cell type and time point are not known.

This chain's CDR3 is CASSLVPGAYQPQHF. The CDR3, as DNA: TGCGCCAGCAGCTTGGTCCCGGGGGCATATCAGCCCCAGCATTTT. V and J are TRBV5-1 and TRBJ1-5, with D maybe TRBD1 (6 bases). The V and J ends lost 0 bases and 5 bases respectively, with 12 bases between them. The CDR3 is 15 residues long. Germline CDR1 and CDR2: SGHRS and YFSETQ.

J is TRBJ1-2 and V is TRBV6-5; D not certain. CDR3 length: 15 amino acids. V was cut by 4 bases and J by 4 bases, with 16 bases left in between. Germline-derived CDR1 and CDR2 are MNHEY and SVGAGI. This chain's CDR3 is CASSSRLGSGYGYTF. The CDR3 DNA is TGTGCCAGCAGTTCCCGGTTAGGGTCGGGCTATGGCTACACCTTC.

Only a few counts were recorded for this clonotype. J is TRBJ2-3 and V is TRBV5-1; D is perhaps TRBD1 (5 bases). The V and J ends lost 9 bases and 4 bases respectively, with 21 bases between them. Germline loops: CDR1 SGHRS, CDR2 YFSETQ. The CDR3 is made up of 15 amino acids. CDR3 region: CATRLNAGRADTQYF. The CDR3 DNA reads TGCGCCACCCGACTGAACGCAGGGCGCGCAGATACGCAGTATTTT.

The chain uses TRBV20-1 and TRBJ1-1; no clear D gene. CDR1 is DFQATT, CDR2 SNEGSKA, per germline (reference sequence). The CDR3 is 14 residues long. V was clipped by 1 base and J by 1 base, with 10 bases between them. The CDR3 region has the DNA TGCAGTGCTAGAGCGGGCCACGGGAACACTGAAGCTTTCTTT. Translation gives CSARAGHGNTEAFF.

This clonotype has more than one count but fewer than ten. The chain joins TRBV4-2 to TRBJ1-3; no firm D call. The V gene lost 5 bases and the J gene lost 2 bases, with 13 bases spanning the gap. The CDR3 runs 15 residues. Per germline, CDR1 LGHNA and CDR2 YNFKEQ. The CDR3 spells CASSSQFGTGNTIYF. The CDR3 coding sequence is TGTGCCAGCAGCTCTCAGTTTGGGACTGGAAACACCATATATTTT.

The table lists this clonotype with many counts. The chain recombines TRBV6-2 or TRBV6-3 with TRBJ2-7, with D uncertain. This CDR3 contains 13 residues. The V gene's germline CDR1 is MNHEY and CDR2 SVGEGT. The V and J ends lost 0 bases and 9 bases respectively, with 12 bases between them. CDR3 sequence: CASSYSGLPGQYV. In nucleotides, the CDR3 is TGTGCCAGCAGTTACTCAGGTCTCCCGGGGCAGTACGTC.

The rearrangement joins TRBV10-3 to TRBJ2-1, with D unresolved. CDR1 and CDR2 (germline): ENHRY, SYGVKD. V was shortened by 0 bases and J by 10 bases, with 4 bases between the two germline ends. The CDR3 covers 11 residues. DNA for the CDR3: TGTGCCATCAGTGAGTCAAGGGAGCAGTTCTTC. This translates into CAISESREQFF.

The chain employs TRBV6-2 or TRBV6-3 and TRBJ2-5; TRBD1 matches 10 bases. V lost 6 bases, J lost 2 bases, and 9 bases stayed unmatched. The CDR3 loop spans 16 amino acids. Germline V gene sequence: CDR1 MNHEY, CDR2 SVGEGT. For the CDR3, the DNA is TGTGCCAGCAGCAGAAAGGGGACAGGGGCACAAGAGACCCAGTACTTC. Translated, it gives CASSRKGTGAQETQYF.

The genes are TRBV11-2 and TRBJ2-3; D not certain. This CDR3 is 13 amino acids long. Germline V lookup: CDR1 SGHAT, CDR2 FQNNGV. V lost 7 bases to trimming and J lost 4 bases, with 12 bases between them. The CDR3 is CASTVPGADTQYF. Written as DNA, the CDR3 is TGTGCCAGCACCGTTCCTGGGGCAGATACGCAGTATTTT.